These 16 T cell receptor beta chains came from one sample sequenced in a study of ipilimumab plus nivolumab after autologous stem cell transplantation. TCRdb's copy holds only in-frame clones and misses some; the assay was immunoSEQ multiplex PCR. The sample records 15,000 to 20,000 clones, 75% to 90% being singletons. Sequenced material: PBMCs, taken in a trial of ipilimumab plus nivolumab as post-transplant consolidation. These receptors were taken from a male donor with diffuse large B-cell lymphoma.

This clone is labeled medium-sized. The chain uses TRBV4-1 and TRBJ2-1; tentative D call: TRBD2 (6 bases). Trimming cost V 3 bases and J 7 bases, with 25 bases left between them. CDR1 is MGHRA and CDR2 is YSYEKL in the germline V gene. CDR3 length: 18 residues. The CDR3 loop is CASSQIEGASGTRNEQFF. Written as DNA, the CDR3 is TGCGCCAGCAGCCAGATAGAGGGCGCCTCCGGGACTCGGAATGAGCAGTTCTTC.

This chain uses TRBV5-1 with TRBJ2-3, with 9 bases lining up with TRBD2. The CDR3 loop spans 18 amino acids. CDR1 and CDR2 from the germline V gene are SGHRS and YFSETQ. The junction had 15 bases not matched to a gene; V was cut back by 1 base and J by 6 bases. The CDR3 nucleotides read TGCGCCAGCAGCTTGCGGGCTAGCGGGATCCGCGCGGTTGATACGCAGTATTTT. Translated: CASSLRASGIRAVDTQYF.

Here the CDR3 reads CASSPTQGAFRSGNTIYF. CDR3 DNA sequence: TGTGCCAGCAGCCCTACACAGGGGGCCTTTCGGTCTGGAAACACCATATATTTT. The V call is TRBV9, the J call TRBJ1-3; 9 bases are a match to TRBD1. Germline V gene lookup returns CDR1 SGDLS and CDR2 YYNGEE. The CDR3 contains 18 residues. The V and J ends lost 4 bases and 1 base, in that order; junction bases with no gene match: 12. The whole variable domain, remainder taken from reference TRBV9 and TRBJ1-3, is DSGVTQTPKHLITATGQRVTLRCSPRSGDLSVYWYQQSLDQGLQFLIQYYNGEERAKGNILERFSAQQFPDLHSELNLSSLELGDSALYFCASSPTQGAFRSGNTIYFGEGSWLTVV.

This chain joins TRBV4-1 and TRBJ2-7; 12 bases align to TRBD1. The CDR3 runs to 15 residues. Looked up from germline, CDR1 is MGHRA and CDR2 is YSYEKL. J was trimmed by 3 bases and V by 5 bases; bases with no gene match: 5. The CDR3 nucleotides read TGCGCCAGCAGCACCCGGGACAGGGGGCACTACGAGCAGTACTTC. Amino acid sequence: CASSTRDRGHYEQYF.

V and J are TRBV18 and TRBJ2-1; 8 bases match TRBD2. The length of the CDR3 is 15 residues. The junction had 5 bases not matched to a gene; V was cut back by 5 bases and J by 2 bases. Germline lookup yields CDR1 KGHSH and CDR2 LQKENI. The CDR3: CASSAPGLAYNEQFF. The CDR3 coding sequence is TGTGCCAGCTCAGCCCCGGGACTAGCCTACAATGAGCAGTTCTTC.

The V call is TRBV12-5, the J call TRBJ2-6, with D unresolved. This CDR3 is built from 14 residues. V was shortened by 4 bases and J by 0 bases, with 4 bases between the two germline ends. The germline V gene has CDR1 LGHNT and CDR2 FRNRAP. As DNA, the CDR3 is TGTGCTAGTGGTTATCCCTCTGGGGCCAACGTCCTGACTTTC. Its protein is CASGYPSGANVLTF. Full variable domain (outside the CDR3, taken from reference TRBV12-5 and TRBJ2-6): DARVTQTPRHKVTEMGQEVTMRCQPILGHNTVFWYRQTMMQGLELLAYFRNRAPLDDSGMPKDRFSAEMPDATLATLKIQPSEPRDSAVYFCASGYPSGANVLTFGAGSRLTVL.

J is TRBJ1-4 and V is TRBV18; D might be TRBD1 (5 bases). Trimming removed 1 base from V and 8 bases from J, with 11 bases in between. CDR3 length: 14 residues. CDR1 and CDR2 from the germline V gene are KGHSH and LQKENI. DNA for the CDR3: TGTGCCAGCTCACCACGGCAGGGATACGAAAAACTGTTTTTT. It translates to CASSPRQGYEKLFF. The full variable domain, completed using reference TRBV18 and TRBJ1-4, is NAGVMQNPRHLVRRRGQEARLRCSPMKGHSHVYWYRQLPEEGLKFMVYLQKENIIDESGMPKERFSAEFPKEGPSILRIQQVVRGDSAAYFCASSPRQGYEKLFFGSGTQLSVL.

The chain links TRBV4-1 to TRBJ2-1; maybe TRBD1 (5 bases). Trimming took off 0 bases at V and 5 bases at J, with 11 bases between the two ends. Germline V lookup: CDR1 MGHRA, CDR2 YSYEKL. CDR3 length equals 15 residues. The CDR3 loop is CASSQDLRQNNEQFF. The CDR3 DNA sequence: TGCGCCAGCAGCCAAGATCTTAGACAGAACAATGAGCAGTTCTTC.

The chain combines TRBV13 with TRBJ2-1; 12 nucleotides align to TRBD1. Germline V gives CDR1 PRHDT, CDR2 FYEKMQ (reference sequence). The CDR3 runs 19 residues. V trimming: 5 bases; J trimming: 3 bases; junction bases outside the gene matches: 14. The CDR3 spells CASSLWSRDRGRNYNEQFF. The CDR3 coding sequence is TGTGCCAGCAGCCTTTGGTCCCGGGACAGGGGGCGTAACTACAATGAGCAGTTCTTC.

The genes are TRBV27 and TRBJ2-7; D is perhaps TRBD1 or TRBD2 (6 bases each). The CDR3 spans 13 residues. Trimming stripped 9 bases from V and 2 bases from J, with 14 bases between. Germline V gene lookup returns CDR1 MNHEY and CDR2 SMNVEV (reference sequence). The CDR3, as DNA: TGTGCCAGTGCGCCGGGGGCCGCCTACGAGCAGTACTTC. Residues: CASAPGAAYEQYF.

CDR3 region: CASSSRHDHEAFF. As DNA, the CDR3 is TGTGCCAGCAGCTCCCGACACGACCATGAAGCTTTCTTT. The rearrangement links TRBV11-2 to TRBJ1-1, with D unresolved. The V end lost 4 bases, the J end lost 7 bases, and 13 bases lay between the germline ends. Looked up from germline, CDR1 is SGHAT and CDR2 is FQNNGV. The CDR3 runs to 13 residues.

J is TRBJ2-7 and V is TRBV7-2; no firm D call. This CDR3 is built from 14 residues. Germline V CDR1 and CDR2: SGHTA, FQGNSA. The germline V and J ends were trimmed by 5 bases and 3 bases, with 14 bases remaining between them. CDR3 sequence (DNA): TGTGCCAGCAGCCCCGAACCGGCCTACTACGAGCAGTACTTC. Translation gives CASSPEPAYYEQYF.

The table lists this clone with a few counts. V and J are TRBV5-4 and TRBJ2-5, with 11 bases that match TRBD1. V gave up 4 bases and J gave up 5 bases; unmatched junction bases: 13. The germline V gene encodes CDR1 SGHNT and CDR2 YYREEE (reference sequence). This CDR3 is built from 17 residues. The chain's CDR3 is CASSPPRTGGAGETQYF. In DNA form, the CDR3 reads TGTGCCAGCAGCCCGCCCCGGACAGGGGGCGCCGGGGAGACCCAGTACTTC.

The rearrangement joins TRBV18 to TRBJ2-2; D gene ambiguous. Trimming removed 3 bases from V and 6 bases from J, with 8 bases in between. The CDR3 runs to 13 residues. Germline V lookup: CDR1 KGHSH, CDR2 LQKENI. The CDR3 sequence: CASSPYRAGELFF. CDR3 nucleotide sequence: TGTGCCAGCTCACCTTATAGGGCCGGGGAGCTGTTTTTT.

This chain links TRBV27 with TRBJ1-1; D might be TRBD1 (5 bases). The germline V gene encodes CDR1 MNHEY and CDR2 SMNVEV (reference sequence). The V end was cut by 8 bases, the J end by 4 bases, with 17 bases between. The CDR3 consists of 14 residues. This CDR3 reads CASQPGTASTEAFF. CDR3 coding DNA: TGTGCCAGCCAACCGGGGACGGCGAGCACTGAAGCTTTCTTT.

V usage is TRBV7-9 and J usage is TRBJ2-3, with 9 bases identical to TRBD2. The V segment lost 3 bases and the J segment 8 bases; nucleotides outside the gene matches: 6. This CDR3 is built from 14 residues. Per germline, CDR1 SEHNR and CDR2 FQNEAQ (reference sequence). CDR3 in DNA: TGTGCCAGCAGCTTTGATAGCGGGAGAACTACGCAGTATTTT. It is translated as CASSFDSGRTTQYF. Looking up the rest from reference TRBV7-9 and TRBJ2-3 gives the full variable domain: DTGVSQNPRHKITKRGQNVTFRCDPISEHNRLYWYRQTLGQGPEFLTYFQNEAQLEKSRLLSDRFSAERPKGSFSTLEIQRTEQGDSAMYLCASSFDSGRTTQYFGPGTRLTVL.